These 12 T cell receptor beta chains came from one sample sequenced in a study of T cells in tuberculosis. Sequenced by immunoSEQ multiplex PCR; TCRdb stores in-frame clones only, minus some. The data show 30,000 to 35,000 clones, 97% seen once. Sequencing was done on a sample of PBMCs. The receptors here all came from a donor between 5 and 29 years old with latent tuberculosis or without tuberculosis infection.

This chain connects TRBV18 to TRBJ2-7, with 9 positions matching TRBD2. J gave up 2 bases and V 9 bases, and 8 bases lay outside the gene matches. The CDR3 sequence is 14 residues long. Germline V gene sequence: CDR1 KGHSH, CDR2 LQKENI. CDR3 sequence: CASSRLAGTYEQYF. The DNA for the CDR3 is TGTGCCAGTTCCCGGCTAGCGGGGACCTACGAGCAGTACTTC.

V is TRBV5-6 and J is TRBJ2-7; the D gene is possibly TRBD2 (5 bases). The CDR3 is 15 residues long. Trimming cost V 3 bases and J 0 bases, with 13 bases left between them. Germline loops: CDR1 SGHDT, CDR2 YYEEEE. CDR3 in amino acids: CASSSSPGSSYEQYF. CDR3 bases: TGTGCCAGCAGCTCATCGCCGGGGAGCTCCTACGAGCAGTACTTC.

This sequence joins TRBV7-2 and TRBJ1-5; D may be TRBD1 (6 bases). V lost 4 bases and J lost 0, with 10 bases in between. Germline CDR1 SGHTA, CDR2 FQGNSA. The CDR3 extends over 15 amino acids. This CDR3 is CASSWTVDSNQPQHF. The DNA for the CDR3 is TGTGCCAGCAGCTGGACAGTGGATAGCAATCAGCCCCAGCATTTT.

The rearrangement uses TRBV11-1 and TRBJ2-7; 7 bases are shared with TRBD1. V was pared by 6 bases and J by 2 bases, with 13 bases of the junction left unmatched. The germline V gene has CDR1 SGHAT and CDR2 FQDESV (reference sequence). The CDR3 covers 16 residues. The CDR3 region has the DNA TGTGCCAGCAGTTTACCCGGGACAGTAATTCCCTACGAGCAGTACTTC. Translated, it gives CASSLPGTVIPYEQYF. Complete variable domain (other parts from reference TRBV11-1 and TRBJ2-7): EAEVAQSPRYKITEKSQAVAFWCDPISGHATLYWYRQILGQGPELLVQFQDESVVDDSQLPKDRFSAERLKGVDSTLKIQPAELGDSAMYLCASSLPGTVIPYEQYFGPGTRLTVT.

This chain connects TRBV18 to TRBJ2-3, with D tentatively TRBD1 (6 bases). CDR3 length equals 14 residues. Trimming took 3 bases from V and 0 from J, leaving 7 bases between them. From germline, CDR1 is KGHSH and CDR2 LQKENI. The CDR3 region has the DNA TGTGCCAGCTCACCGGACAGTAGCACAGATACGCAGTATTTT. Translation gives CASSPDSSTDTQYF.

V gene TRBV19 combines with J gene TRBJ2-7; the match to TRBD2 covers 8 bases. The V segment lost 2 bases and the J segment 3 bases; nucleotides outside the gene matches: 9. CDR3 size: 16 residues. The germline V gene has CDR1 LNHDA and CDR2 SQIVND (reference sequence). The DNA for the CDR3 is TGTGCCAGTAGTATACTTTTTAGCGGGGTCCTCTACGAGCAGTACTTC. Protein: CASSILFSGVLYEQYF.

CDR3 in DNA: TGCGCCAGCGGATACGGACAGGGATATGGCTACACCTTC. Its translation: CASGYGQGYGYTF. This sequence joins TRBV5-1 and TRBJ1-2; 8 positions agree with TRBD1. This CDR3 has 13 amino acids. V dropped 7 bases and J dropped 5; count of bases not matched to a gene: 7. Per germline, CDR1 SGHRS and CDR2 YFSETQ.

The chain employs TRBV5-1 and TRBJ2-7; a weak D match, TRBD1 (5 bases). Germline lookup yields CDR1 SGHRS and CDR2 YFSETQ. CDR3 length: 12 residues. Deletions cut 4 bases from V and 2 bases from J, with 7 bases between. The CDR3 nucleotides read TGCGCCAGCAGCCAAGGGGCCTACGAGCAGTACTTC. Its protein product is CASSQGAYEQYF.

The J gene is TRBJ2-5, the V gene TRBV11-2; D remains unclear. There are 11 residues in the CDR3. The germline CDR1 and CDR2 sequences are SGHAT and FQNNGV. Trimming removed 5 bases from V and 2 bases from J, with 3 bases in between. CDR3 bases: TGTGCCAGCAGCCTGCAAGAGACCCAGTACTTC. Translated, it gives CASSLQETQYF. Full variable domain (outside the CDR3, taken from reference TRBV11-2 and TRBJ2-5): EAGVAQSPRYKIIEKRQSVAFWCNPISGHATLYWYQQILGQGPKLLIQFQNNGVVDDSQLPKDRFSAERLKGVDSTLKIQPAKLEDSAVYLCASSLQETQYFGPGTRLLVL.

V gene TRBV5-1 combines with J gene TRBJ2-1, with TRBD2 identical over 11 bases. V trimming: 3 bases; J trimming: 3 bases; junction bases outside the gene matches: 2. The CDR3 extends over 15 amino acids. From germline, CDR1 is SGHRS and CDR2 YFSETQ. This CDR3 is CASSWGLADYNEQFF. CDR3 coding DNA: TGCGCCAGCAGCTGGGGACTAGCGGACTACAATGAGCAGTTCTTC.

The chain couples TRBV29-1 to TRBJ2-5, with 7 bases fitting TRBD1. V shed 6 bases, J shed 2 bases, and the junction held 3 bases outside the gene matches. The CDR3 covers 12 residues. Germline CDR1 SQVTM, CDR2 ANQGSEA. The CDR3 sequence: CSVRTGQETQYF. CDR3 coding DNA: TGCAGCGTCCGGACAGGTCAAGAGACCCAGTACTTC.

The V call is TRBV11-3, the J call TRBJ2-1, with D possibly matching TRBD2 (5 bases). Trimming removed 3 bases at V and 15 bases at J, with 18 bases between. Germline-derived CDR1 and CDR2 are SGHNT and YENEEA. The CDR3 is made up of 13 amino acids. CDR3 sequence reads: CASSFGPGKEVFF. The CDR3 nucleotides read TGTGCCAGCAGCTTCGGTCCGGGGAAGGAGGTGTTCTTC.